Each of the 9 T cell receptor beta chains below was sequenced from the same sample in a study of identical twins. TCRdb fed the 5' RACE reads into MiXCR, producing one record per CDR3 protein. The sample yields about 150,000 distinct CDR3 sequences, around 3.4% seen once. The sequenced material came from memory T cells sorted from blood. The source is a young man in good health.

This clonotype appeared many times. This chain joins TRBV7-2 and TRBJ1-3; no clear D gene. The length of the CDR3 is 13 residues. V gave up 5 bases and J gave up 2 bases, with 7 bases separating them. Germline assignment: CDR1 SGHTA and CDR2 FQGNSA. This CDR3 is CASSRLAGNTIYF. The CDR3 DNA follows: TGTGCCAGCAGCCGCCTCGCTGGAAACACCATATATTTT.

V is TRBV4-2 and J is TRBJ2-3; TRBD1 might be the D (7 bases). This CDR3 comprises 17 residues. From germline, CDR1 is LGHNA and CDR2 YNFKEQ. V lost 0 bases to trimming and J lost 0 bases, with 13 bases between them. The CDR3 sequence: CASSQEWGDRSTDTQYF. CDR3 DNA sequence: TGTGCCAGCAGCCAAGAGTGGGGGGACAGAAGCACAGATACGCAGTATTTT.

V is TRBV6-1 and J is TRBJ2-7; possible D gene TRBD1, 6 bases. Trimming removed 6 bases from V and 7 bases from J, with 19 bases in between. Germline V gives CDR1 MNHNS, CDR2 SASEGT. CDR3 size: 14 residues. The CDR3 region is CASRQGTFFFEQYF. The CDR3 nucleotides are TGTGCCAGCAGACAGGGTACCTTTTTTTTTGAGCAGTACTTC.

V and J are TRBV7-9 and TRBJ2-4; 7 positions match TRBD2. V lost 6 bases, J lost 0 bases, and 11 bases stayed unmatched. The CDR3 spans 17 residues. CDR1 is SEHNR and CDR2 is FQNEAQ in the germline V gene (reference sequence). The CDR3 DNA sequence: TGTGCCAGCAGGCCTAGCGGTCCCAATGTAGCCAAAAACATTCAGTACTTC. Translating gives CASRPSGPNVAKNIQYF.

The chain recombines TRBV9 with TRBJ2-7; D tentatively reads TRBD1 or TRBD2 (6 bases each). Germline V gene data show CDR1 as SGDLS and CDR2 as YYNGEE. The CDR3 has 14 amino acids. The germline V and J ends were trimmed by 4 bases and 0 bases, with 11 bases remaining between them. CDR3 DNA sequence: TGTGCCAGCAGCCCGGGGGCCCCCTCCTACGAGCAGTACTTC. As protein: CASSPGAPSYEQYF.

Ten or more counts support this clonotype. The V gene is TRBV12-3 or TRBV12-4, the J gene TRBJ2-7, with D possibly matching TRBD1 (6 bases). The CDR3 has 12 residues. Trimming cost V 6 bases and J 5 bases, with 11 bases left between them. CDR3 nucleotide sequence: TGTGCCAGCAGGTCCACAGGGCACGAGCAGTACTTC. It translates to CASRSTGHEQYF.

This clonotype was counted at least ten times. This rearrangement joins TRBV7-9 to TRBJ2-6; the D is unclear. Trimming shortened V by 6 bases and J by 2 bases, and 11 bases separated the two germline ends. The CDR3 is made up of 15 amino acids. Germline CDR1 reads SEHNR; CDR2 reads FQNEAQ (reference sequence). CDR3 nucleotides: TGTGCCAGCAGGGGTCAGGTGACTGGGGCCAACGTCCTGACTTTC. It translates to CASRGQVTGANVLTF.

CDR3 sequence: CASSRDRSEKAFF. DNA for the CDR3: TGTGCCAGCAGCCGGGATCGATCGGAAAAAGCTTTCTTT. The chain couples TRBV5-5 to TRBJ1-1, with D uncertain. Germline V gives CDR1 SGHKS, CDR2 YYEKEE (reference sequence). V lost 4 bases, J lost 9 bases, and 16 bases lay in between. The CDR3 consists of 13 residues.

This clonotype was found a few times. The CDR3 is CASRKTGQGREQYF. The CDR3 bases are TGTGCCAGCAGAAAGACGGGACAGGGGAGGGAGCAGTACTTC. This chain links TRBV12-3 or TRBV12-4 with TRBJ2-7; 10 bases are a match to TRBD1. V trimming: 6 bases; J trimming: 7 bases; junction bases outside the gene matches: 9. This CDR3 has 14 residues.